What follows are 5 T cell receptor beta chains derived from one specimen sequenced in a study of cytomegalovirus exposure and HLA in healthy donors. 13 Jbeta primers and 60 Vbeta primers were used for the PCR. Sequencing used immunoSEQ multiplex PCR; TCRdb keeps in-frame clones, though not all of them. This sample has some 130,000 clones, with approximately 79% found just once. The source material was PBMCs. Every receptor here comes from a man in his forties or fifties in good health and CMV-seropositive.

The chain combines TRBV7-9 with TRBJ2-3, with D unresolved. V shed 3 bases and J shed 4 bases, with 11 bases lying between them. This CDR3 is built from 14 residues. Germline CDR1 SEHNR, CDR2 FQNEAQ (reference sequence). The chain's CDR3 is CASSLASGPDTQYF. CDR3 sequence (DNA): TGTGCCAGCAGCTTGGCTTCTGGGCCAGATACGCAGTATTTT.

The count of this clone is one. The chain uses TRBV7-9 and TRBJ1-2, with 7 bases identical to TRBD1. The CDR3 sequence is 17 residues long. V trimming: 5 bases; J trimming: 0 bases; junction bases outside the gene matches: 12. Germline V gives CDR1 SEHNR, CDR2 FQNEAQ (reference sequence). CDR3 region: CASSLGQLSAANYGYTF. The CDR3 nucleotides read TGTGCCAGCAGCCTGGGACAGCTCTCTGCCGCTAACTATGGCTACACCTTC. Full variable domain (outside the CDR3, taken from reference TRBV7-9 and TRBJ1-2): DTGVSQNPRHKITKRGQNVTFRCDPISEHNRLYWYRQTLGQGPEFLTYFQNEAQLEKSRLLSDRFSAERPKGSFSTLEIQRTEQGDSAMYLCASSLGQLSAANYGYTFGSGTRLTVV.

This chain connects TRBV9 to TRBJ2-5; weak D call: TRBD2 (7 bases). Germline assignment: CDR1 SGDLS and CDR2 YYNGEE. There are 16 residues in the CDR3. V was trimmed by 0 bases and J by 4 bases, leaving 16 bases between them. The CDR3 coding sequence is TGTGCCAGCAGCGTAGATCCTAGCGGAGGGGGAGAGACCCAGTACTTC. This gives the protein CASSVDPSGGGETQYF.

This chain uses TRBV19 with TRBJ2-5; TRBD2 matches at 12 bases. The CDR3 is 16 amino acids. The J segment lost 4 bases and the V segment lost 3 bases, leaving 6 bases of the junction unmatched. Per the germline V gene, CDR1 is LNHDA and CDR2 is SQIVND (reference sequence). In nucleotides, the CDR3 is TGTGCCAGTAGTATGGGGTCTAGCGGGAGGGGAGAGACCCAGTACTTC. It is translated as CASSMGSSGRGETQYF.

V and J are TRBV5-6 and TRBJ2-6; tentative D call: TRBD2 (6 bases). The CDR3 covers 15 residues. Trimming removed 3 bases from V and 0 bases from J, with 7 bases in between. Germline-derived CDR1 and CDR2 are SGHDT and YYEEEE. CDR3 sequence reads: CASSWRGSGANVLTF. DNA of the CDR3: TGTGCCAGCAGCTGGCGGGGCTCTGGGGCCAACGTCCTGACTTTC.